This T cell receptor (beta chain) was sequenced during a study of T-cell reconstitution after alpha-beta-depleted transplantation in children. As it was prepared, the TCRbeta library received unique molecular identifiers. Via MiXCR, TCRdb re-called the PCR reads, giving one row per CDR3 protein. The sample has fewer than 450,000 distinct CDR3 sequences, around 15% seen once; the top ten hold approximately 44%. General study findings and limits: There were some patients whose high TCRbeta diversity at day 60 came from surviving recipient T cells and thymic progenitors. There were reportedly several hundred expanded graft clones from which alpha-beta T cells came about two months after transplant. Newly produced T cells mostly provided counts and TCRbeta diversity after one year, as hyperexpanded clones declined.

V was cut by 5 bases and J by 3 bases, with 20 bases left in between. The CDR3 covers 15 residues. CDR1 and CDR2 from the germline V gene are SQVTM and ANQGSEA. Regarding this clonotype: Its antigen is undetermined.

The TCR originated in a male patient between 2 and 15 years old who had a stem cell transplant for acute lymphoblastic leukemia, so the T cells may come from the graft donor. This sample comprised PBMCs, mostly from graft donor cells, obtained 360 days after TCRalphabeta/CD19-depleted stem cell transplant. The chain employs TRBV29-1 and TRBJ2-7; D is unresolved. The chain's CDR3 is CSVLSFGAEDYEQYF. CDR3 coding DNA: TGCAGCGTTCTCTCCTTTGGTGCAGAAGACTACGAGCAGTACTTC.